This entry lists 14 T cell receptor beta chains sequenced from one sample in a study of CD8+CD57+ T cells in acquired aplastic anemia. Only patients with CD8+CD57+ cell expansion on flow cytometry were chosen for sequencing. The TCR beta profiling, which covered VDJ combination and CDR3 sequence, was carried out using genomic DNA as the template. A single record per CDR3 protein comes from TCRdb applying MiXCR to the reads. The repertoire holds about 180,000 distinct CDR3 sequences, with 48% as singletons. Sequencing was carried out using sorted CD4+, CD8+, or CD8+CD57+ T cells (not recorded which) from PBMCs. Receptor source: a human donor with aplastic anemia.

This clonotype was recorded at least ten times. The V gene is TRBV9, the J gene TRBJ1-1; possible D gene TRBD1, 6 bases. The CDR3 has 15 amino acids. V lost 3 bases, J lost 11 bases, and 23 bases lay in between. Germline V lookup: CDR1 SGDLS, CDR2 YYNGEE. The CDR3, as DNA: TGTGCCAGCAGCGCAACCGGGACACCGACGTCTGTGGCTTTCTTT. This sequence encodes CASSATGTPTSVAFF.

In its sample, this clonotype was seen many times. This sequence joins TRBV5-1 and TRBJ1-2; D is unresolved. V lost 4 bases and J lost 8, with 15 bases in between. This CDR3 is built from 13 residues. Germline V gene data show CDR1 as SGHRS and CDR2 as YFSETQ. CDR3 DNA sequence: TGCGCCAGCAGCCCCGCAAGCACTGAGGGCTACACCTTC. Translating it yields CASSPASTEGYTF.

The chain has TRBV29-1 and TRBJ2-4; 9 bases line up with TRBD1. Germline-derived CDR1 and CDR2 are SQVTM and ANQGSEA. V gave up 4 bases and J gave up 12 bases; unmatched junction bases: 10. This CDR3 spans 13 amino acids. The CDR3 DNA reads TGCAGCGTTGGGGGGACAGGGAGTTTGGGTCAGTACTTC. This sequence encodes CSVGGTGSLGQYF.

In this sample, this clonotype turned up many times. The rearrangement links TRBV12-3 or TRBV12-4 to TRBJ2-2, with D perhaps TRBD2 (6 bases). V was cut by 3 bases and J by 2 bases, with 16 bases left in between. This CDR3 is 17 amino acids long. CDR3 in amino acids: CASSFTFGEENTGELFF. The DNA for the CDR3 is TGTGCCAGCAGTTTCACCTTTGGGGAGGAAAACACCGGGGAGCTGTTTTTT.

The chain uses TRBV24-1 and TRBJ1-5; unclear D gene. The CDR3 sequence is 13 residues long. Germline CDR1 KGHDR, CDR2 SFDVKD. V was pared by 3 bases and J by 7 bases, with 9 bases between. The CDR3 loop reads CATSDRVGQPQHF. The CDR3 nucleotides are TGTGCCACCAGTGATCGGGTAGGACAGCCCCAGCATTTT.

In this sample, this clonotype turned up many times. The chain is built from TRBV2 and TRBJ2-7, with TRBD1 matching over 7 bases. Germline V lookup: CDR1 SNHLY, CDR2 FYNNEI. With V trimmed by 11 bases and J by 7 bases, 8 bases remained unmatched. The CDR3 contains 11 residues. The CDR3 sequence: CALTGPGEQYF. CDR3 coding DNA: TGTGCCCTGACAGGGCCGGGTGAGCAGTACTTC.

This clonotype came up a few times. Given a much more abundant clone one base away, this may be a read error. This sequence joins TRBV6-1 and TRBJ1-1; D remains ambiguous. Looked up from germline, CDR1 is MNHNS and CDR2 is SASEGT. V gave up 7 bases and J gave up 0 bases, with 9 bases separating them. The CDR3 length is 13 residues. In DNA, the CDR3 is TGTGCCAGCACTACCGTGATGAACACTGAAGCTTTCTTT. It yields the protein CASTTVMNTEAFF.

The CDR3 region is CASSDANEKLFF. CDR3 in DNA: TGCGCCAGCAGTGATGCTAATGAAAAACTGTTTTTT. This rearrangement joins TRBV10-2 to TRBJ1-4; no firm D call. Deletions cut 3 bases from V and 3 bases from J, with 2 bases between. The CDR3 is 12 amino acids. Germline CDR1 reads WSHSY; CDR2 reads SAAADI.

Worth noting for this clonotype: Here the CDR3 omits its conserved ending phenylalanine or tryptophan, so a read error is the likely source. The rearrangement uses TRBV7-2 and TRBJ1-2; unclear D gene. Trimming stripped 3 bases from V and 8 bases from J, with 13 bases between. CDR3 length equals 13 residues. The V gene's germline CDR1 is SGHTA and CDR2 FQGNSA. The CDR3, as DNA: TGTGCCAGCAGCTTGGAGCGGGATTGGGGCTACACCCTC. Encoded protein: CASSLERDWGYTL.

This clonotype was found many times. V is TRBV19 and J is TRBJ2-3; possibly TRBD2 for D (5 bases). Trimming stripped 4 bases from V and 0 bases from J, with 17 bases between. The CDR3 sequence is 17 residues long. The germline gives CDR1 LNHDA, CDR2 SQIVND (reference sequence). The CDR3 spells CASSNTGYGTSTDTQYF. DNA of the CDR3: TGTGCCAGTAGTAACACGGGGTATGGAACTAGCACAGATACGCAGTATTTT.

This clonotype was detected ten times or more. DNA of the CDR3: TGTGCCAGCAGTGAATCGGAGCGGGGGCACTATGGCTACACCTTC. Protein: CASSESERGHYGYTF. This chain connects TRBV6-1 to TRBJ1-2, with a weak D call TRBD1 (6 bases). The CDR3 spans 15 residues. Trimming removed 2 bases from V and 3 bases from J, with 13 bases in between. In germline, CDR1 is MNHNS, CDR2 SASEGT.

This clonotype showed up many times. As DNA, the CDR3 is TGTGCCAGTAGGATCCTCGGGACAGGGAACACCGGGGAGCTGTTTTTT. Encoded protein: CASRILGTGNTGELFF. The chain has TRBV19 and TRBJ2-2; 8 bases line up with TRBD1. The CDR3 is made up of 16 amino acids. With V trimmed by 6 bases and J by 1 base, 7 bases remained unmatched. From germline, CDR1 is LNHDA and CDR2 SQIVND (reference sequence).

At least ten counts were recorded for this clonotype. This rearrangement joins TRBV19 to TRBJ2-3; D possibly corresponds to TRBD2 (6 bases). Germline-derived CDR1 and CDR2 are LNHDA and SQIVND (reference sequence). The CDR3 totals 16 residues. V lost 3 bases and J lost 0, with 13 bases in between. As DNA, the CDR3 is TGTGCCAGTAGTATCAAGTTAGCGGCGAGCACAGATACGCAGTATTTT. It encodes CASSIKLAASTDTQYF.

The chain couples TRBV5-4 to TRBJ2-2, with 12 bases identical to TRBD1. Germline CDR1 and CDR2: SGHNT and YYREEE (reference sequence). CDR3 size: 17 residues. The J segment lost 5 bases and the V segment lost 3 bases, leaving 8 bases of the junction unmatched. The CDR3 DNA reads as TGTGCCAGCAGCTCGAACGGGACAGGGGGCTCGACCGGGGAGCTGTTTTTT. It specifies CASSSNGTGGSTGELFF.